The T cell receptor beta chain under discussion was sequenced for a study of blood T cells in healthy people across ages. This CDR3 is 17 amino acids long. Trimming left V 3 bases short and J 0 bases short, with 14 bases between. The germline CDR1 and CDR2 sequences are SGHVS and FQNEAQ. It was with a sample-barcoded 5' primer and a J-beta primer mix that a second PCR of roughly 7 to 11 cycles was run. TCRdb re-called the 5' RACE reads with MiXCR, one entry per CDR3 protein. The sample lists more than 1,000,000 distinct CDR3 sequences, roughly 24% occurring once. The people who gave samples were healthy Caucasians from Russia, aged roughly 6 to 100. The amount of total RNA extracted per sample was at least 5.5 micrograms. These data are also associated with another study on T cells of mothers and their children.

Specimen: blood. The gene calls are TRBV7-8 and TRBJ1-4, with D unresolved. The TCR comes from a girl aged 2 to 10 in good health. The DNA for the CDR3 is TGTGCCAGCAGCTTCCCTGGGCATGCGGCAACTAATGAAAAACTGTTTTTT. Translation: CASSFPGHAATNEKLFF. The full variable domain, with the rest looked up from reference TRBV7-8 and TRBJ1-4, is GAGVSQSPRYKVAKRGQDVALRCDPISGHVSLFWYQQALGQGPEFLTYFQNEAQLDKSGLPSDRFFAERPEGSVSTLKIQRTQQEDSAVYLCASSFPGHAATNEKLFFGSGTQLSVL.